Presented here are 3 T cell receptor beta chains from one specimen sequenced in a study of T cell repertoires in cytomegalovirus infection. TCRdb recomputed calls from the reads with MiXCR, one row per CDR3 protein. Here the sample spans 650,000 to 900,000 distinct CDR3 sequences, about 28% being singletons. What these receptors recognize is not known. The sample consisted of cultured CD8+ T cells from PBMCs, taken from culture after CMV antigen stimulation. The origin of the receptors is a human donor in good health (CMV status not recorded). Some clones in this sample may be carry-over from other donors' samples.

This clonotype has just a few counts. This chain joins TRBV6-2 or TRBV6-3 and TRBJ2-7, with TRBD2 matching over 7 bases. The CDR3 has 14 amino acids. Germline V gives CDR1 MNHEY, CDR2 SVGEGT. Trimming at V came to 8 bases and at J to 3 bases, leaving 10 bases not matched to a gene. The CDR3 spells CASQRAGNLYEQYV. CDR3 DNA: TGTGCCAGCCAGCGAGCGGGAAACCTCTACGAGCAGTACGTC.

This clonotype was recorded many times. The chain combines TRBV7-2 with TRBJ1-1, with a tentative D call TRBD1 (5 bases). From germline, CDR1 is SGHTA and CDR2 FQGNSA. The CDR3 runs to 14 residues. V lost 2 bases and J 1 base, leaving 8 bases between the germline ends. CDR3 nucleotide sequence: TGTGCCAGCAGCTTACACAGGACGAACACTGAAGCTTTCTTT. This translates into CASSLHRTNTEAFF.

A few counts support this clonotype. As DNA, the CDR3 is TGTGCCAGCAGCCAAGCCGGGCTCTCTGGAAACACCATATATTTT. Its protein is CASSQAGLSGNTIYF. The chain has TRBV4-2 and TRBJ1-3, with D uncertain. Germline-derived CDR1 and CDR2 are LGHNA and YNFKEQ. CDR3 length: 15 amino acids. V lost 1 base to trimming and J lost 0 bases, with 7 bases between them.